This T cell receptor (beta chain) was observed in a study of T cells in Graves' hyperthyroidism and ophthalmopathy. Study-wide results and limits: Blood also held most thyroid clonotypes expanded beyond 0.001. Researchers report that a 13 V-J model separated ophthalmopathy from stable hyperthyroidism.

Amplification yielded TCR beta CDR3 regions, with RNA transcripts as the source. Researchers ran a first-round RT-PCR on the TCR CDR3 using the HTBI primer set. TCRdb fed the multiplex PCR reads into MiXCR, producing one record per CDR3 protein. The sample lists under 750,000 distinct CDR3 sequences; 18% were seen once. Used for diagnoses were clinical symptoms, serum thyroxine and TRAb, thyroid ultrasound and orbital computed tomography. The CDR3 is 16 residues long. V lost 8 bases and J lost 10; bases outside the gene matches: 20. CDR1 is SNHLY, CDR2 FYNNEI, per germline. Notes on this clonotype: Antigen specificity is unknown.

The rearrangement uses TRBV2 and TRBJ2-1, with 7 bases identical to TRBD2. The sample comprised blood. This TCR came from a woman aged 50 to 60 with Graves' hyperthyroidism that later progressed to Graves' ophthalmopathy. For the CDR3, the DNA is TGTGCCAGCTCACCCACCTCTAGCGGTTCAGAGGGGGAGCAGTTCTTC. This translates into CASSPTSSGSEGEQFF. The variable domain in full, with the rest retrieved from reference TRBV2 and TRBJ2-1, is EPEVTQTPSHQVTQMGQEVILRCVPISNHLYFYWYRQILGQKVEFLVSFYNNEISEKSEIFDDQFSVERPDGSNFTLKIRSTKLEDSAMYFCASSPTSSGSEGEQFFGPGTRLTVL.